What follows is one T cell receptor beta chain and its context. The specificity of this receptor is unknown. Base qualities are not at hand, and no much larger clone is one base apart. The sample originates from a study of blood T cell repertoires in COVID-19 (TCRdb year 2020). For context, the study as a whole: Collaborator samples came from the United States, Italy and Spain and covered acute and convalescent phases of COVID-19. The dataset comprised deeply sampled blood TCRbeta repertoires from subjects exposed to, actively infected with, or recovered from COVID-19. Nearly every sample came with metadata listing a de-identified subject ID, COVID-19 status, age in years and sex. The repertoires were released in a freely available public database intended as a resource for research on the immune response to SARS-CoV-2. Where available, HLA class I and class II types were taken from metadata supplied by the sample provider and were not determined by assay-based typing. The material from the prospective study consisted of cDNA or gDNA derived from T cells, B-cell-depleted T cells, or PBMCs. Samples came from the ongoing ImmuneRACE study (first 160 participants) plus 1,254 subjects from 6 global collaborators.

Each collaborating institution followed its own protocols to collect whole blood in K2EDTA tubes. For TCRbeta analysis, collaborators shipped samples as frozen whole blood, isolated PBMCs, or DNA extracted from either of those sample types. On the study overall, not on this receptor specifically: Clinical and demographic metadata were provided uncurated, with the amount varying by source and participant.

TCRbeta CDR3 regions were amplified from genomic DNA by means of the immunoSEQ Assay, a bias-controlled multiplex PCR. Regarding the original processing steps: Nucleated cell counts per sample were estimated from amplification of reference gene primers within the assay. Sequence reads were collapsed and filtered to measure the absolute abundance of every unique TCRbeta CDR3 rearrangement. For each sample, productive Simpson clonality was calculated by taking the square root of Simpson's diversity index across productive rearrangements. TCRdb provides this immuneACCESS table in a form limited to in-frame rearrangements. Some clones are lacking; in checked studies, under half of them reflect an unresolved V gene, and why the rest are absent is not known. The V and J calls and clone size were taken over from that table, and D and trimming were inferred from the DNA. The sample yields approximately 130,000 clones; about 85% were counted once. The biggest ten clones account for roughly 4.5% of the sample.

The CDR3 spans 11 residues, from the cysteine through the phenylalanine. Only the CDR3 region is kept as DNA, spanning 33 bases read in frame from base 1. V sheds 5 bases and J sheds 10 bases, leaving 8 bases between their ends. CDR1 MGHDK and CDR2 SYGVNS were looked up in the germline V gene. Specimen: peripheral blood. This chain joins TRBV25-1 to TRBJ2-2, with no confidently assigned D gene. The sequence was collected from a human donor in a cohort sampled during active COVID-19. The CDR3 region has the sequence CASSFLEELFF. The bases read TGTGCCAGCAGTTTCTTAGAGGAGCTGTTTTTT.